This TCR beta chain was recorded in a study of shared clonotypes between healthy human individuals. Germline V lookup: CDR1 MNHNS, CDR2 SASEGT. There are 14 residues in the CDR3. V gave up 5 bases and J gave up 6 bases; unmatched junction bases: 5. Libraries were prepared by immunoSEQ multiplex PCR; TCRdb keeps only in-frame clonotypes and omits some of them. Of around 750,000 clones listed, 74% are singletons. This receptor was identified in a young woman in good health. Sequencing input: memory CD4+ T cells sorted from blood. The sample's subset: CD45RA-negative fraction. The chain carries TRBV6-1 and TRBJ2-5; 11 positions match TRBD2. CDR3 coding DNA: TGTGCCAGCAGTATCAAGACTAGCGGGAAGACCCAGTACTTC. Translation: CASSIKTSGKTQYF.